The text below deals with one T cell receptor beta chain. V shed 0 bases, J shed 4 bases, and the junction held 6 bases outside the gene matches. The germline gives CDR1 SGDLS, CDR2 YYNGEE. The CDR3 totals 16 residues. The data stem from a study of blood T cell repertoires in COVID-19. Across the whole study: The United States, Italy and Spain supplied acute and convalescent COVID-19 samples. PBMCs, B-cell-depleted T cells, or T cells provided the cDNA or gDNA that made up the material.

In the original analysis: The assay estimated nucleated cells by amplifying reference gene primers. The protocol was immunoSEQ multiplex PCR, while the TCRdb copy is restricted to in-frame clones and leaves out a portion. That table furnishes V, J and clone size, whereas the DNA furnished D and trimming. The sample has under 250,000 clones, about 80% seen once. This sequence joins TRBV9 and TRBJ1-1; 10 bases align to TRBD1. Source material: peripheral blood. The sequence derives from a man in his fifties with active or convalescent COVID-19. This CDR3 is CASSVGDRGSSTEAFF. In DNA form, the CDR3 reads TGTGCCAGCAGCGTAGGGGACAGGGGCTCAAGCACTGAAGCTTTCTTT.